One sample yielded the 18 T cell receptor beta chains listed below, sequenced in a study of cytomegalovirus exposure and HLA in healthy donors. The PCR made use of 60 Vbeta and 13 Jbeta primers. Method: immunoSEQ multiplex PCR; TCRdb's copy keeps in-frame clones and lacks some. This sample has roughly 80,000 clones; around 76% occur once, and the top ten carry over 10%. The sequencing sample was made of PBMCs. Receptors were obtained from a male donor in good health and CMV-seropositive.

The gene calls are TRBV6-5 and TRBJ2-2; the D gene is possibly TRBD1 (5 bases). The CDR3 consists of 12 residues. V was pared by 7 bases and J by 7 bases, with 10 bases between. Germline V lookup: CDR1 MNHEY, CDR2 SVGAGI. CDR3 loop: CASKPGFGELFF. The CDR3 DNA is TGTGCCAGCAAACCAGGGTTCGGGGAGCTGTTTTTT.

The rearrangement joins TRBV19 to TRBJ2-7; 7 bases map to TRBD2. Per germline, CDR1 LNHDA and CDR2 SQIVND (reference sequence). Trimming removed 7 bases from V and 6 bases from J; junction bases left unmatched: 12. CDR3 length: 14 amino acids. CDR3 sequence (DNA): TGTGCCAGTAAAGGCGGGAGTTACCTGGGCGAGCAGTACTTC. This translates into CASKGGSYLGEQYF.

This clone was seen only a few times. The V gene is TRBV5-1, the J gene TRBJ1-2; 7 bases are a match to TRBD1. Germline CDR1 reads SGHRS; CDR2 reads YFSETQ. The CDR3 has 16 amino acids. J gave up 4 bases and V 0 bases, and 9 bases lay outside the gene matches. This CDR3 reads CASSLGGQTDIYGYTF. CDR3 bases: TGCGCCAGCAGCTTGGGGGGACAGACTGACATCTATGGCTACACCTTC.

A single count supports this clone. V and J are TRBV4-1 and TRBJ2-2, with D possibly matching TRBD1 (5 bases). The CDR3 contains 15 residues. Per the germline V gene, CDR1 is MGHRA and CDR2 is YSYEKL. Trimming shortened V by 0 bases and J by 7 bases, and 12 bases separated the two germline ends. The CDR3 here is CASSQDIIGVGELFF. Here the CDR3 DNA reads TGCGCCAGCAGCCAAGATATCATAGGGGTCGGGGAGCTGTTTTTT.

V gene TRBV30 combines with J gene TRBJ1-1; 10 bases line up with TRBD1. V dropped 7 bases and J dropped 6; count of bases not matched to a gene: 14. The CDR3 is made up of 15 amino acids. CDR1 GTSNPN and CDR2 SVGIG come from the germline V gene (reference sequence). The CDR3 DNA reads TGTGCCTTTTCATCCCGGACAGGGGGAATCGCTGAAGCTTTCTTT. Residues: CAFSSRTGGIAEAFF.

This clone has a single count. The chain employs TRBV19 and TRBJ2-1, with D uncertain. The CDR3 spans 14 residues. Per the germline V gene, CDR1 is LNHDA and CDR2 is SQIVND (reference sequence). Trimming cost V 0 bases and J 5 bases, with 8 bases left between them. The DNA of the CDR3 is TGTGCCAGTAGTATAGAGCGTTATAACAATGAGCAGTTCTTC. This codes for CASSIERYNNEQFF.

The rearrangement joins TRBV30 to TRBJ2-7, with 7 nucleotides matching TRBD1. This CDR3 has 12 amino acids. Germline-derived CDR1 and CDR2 are GTSNPN and SVGIG (reference sequence). The V gene end was trimmed by 5 bases and the J gene end by 3 bases; junction bases not matched to a gene: 4. The CDR3 sequence is CAWGGQNYEQYF. In DNA form, the CDR3 reads TGTGCCTGGGGGGGACAGAACTACGAGCAGTACTTC.

Sample share makes this clone medium-sized. CDR3 sequence (DNA): TGCGCCAGCAGCCGGACTAGCGGGGACTACAATGAGCAGTTCTTC. Translating gives CASSRTSGDYNEQFF. The chain is built from TRBV4-1 and TRBJ2-1, with TRBD2 matching 12 bases. The CDR3 extends over 15 amino acids. Germline lookup yields CDR1 MGHRA and CDR2 YSYEKL. The ends lost 4 bases at V and 3 bases at J; junction bases unmatched: 1.

The rearrangement joins TRBV7-9 to TRBJ1-5; 7 positions agree with TRBD1. Trimming at V came to 1 base and at J to 4 bases, leaving 1 base not matched to a gene. This CDR3 has 14 amino acids. In germline, CDR1 is SEHNR, CDR2 FQNEAQ (reference sequence). The CDR3 sequence: CASSLGRGNQPQHF. CDR3 DNA sequence: TGTGCCAGCAGCTTAGGCAGGGGGAATCAGCCCCAGCATTTT.

The CDR3 is CASSPLPKGSYEQYF. DNA for the CDR3: TGTGCCAGCAGCCCCCTCCCGAAGGGGTCCTACGAGCAGTACTTC. The chain has TRBV7-8 and TRBJ2-7, with a possible D match to TRBD1 (5 bases). V was shortened by 5 bases and J by 1 base, with 15 bases between the two germline ends. Germline V gives CDR1 SGHVS, CDR2 FQNEAQ. The CDR3 consists of 15 residues. Full variable domain (remainder filled in from reference TRBV7-8 and TRBJ2-7): GAGVSQSPRYKVAKRGQDVALRCDPISGHVSLFWYQQALGQGPEFLTYFQNEAQLDKSGLPSDRFFAERPEGSVSTLKIQRTQQEDSAVYLCASSPLPKGSYEQYFGPGTRLTVT.

The J gene is TRBJ1-2, the V gene TRBV29-1; TRBD1 agrees at 7 bases. Germline lookup yields CDR1 SQVTM and CDR2 ANQGSEA. The CDR3 contains 13 residues. V lost 1 base and J lost 4; bases outside the gene matches: 3. CDR3 region: CSVEVRGPYGYTF. The CDR3, as DNA: TGCAGCGTTGAAGTTAGGGGGCCCTATGGCTACACCTTC.

The chain uses TRBV11-2 and TRBJ2-5, with 8 bases lining up with TRBD2. The V gene's germline CDR1 is SGHAT and CDR2 FQNNGV. CDR3 size: 17 residues. The V gene end was trimmed by 9 bases and the J gene end by 2 bases; junction bases not matched to a gene: 17. As DNA, the CDR3 is TGTGCCAGTAGTCCGGGGGGGCAGTTTTTCGGACAAGAGACCCAGTACTTC. Its protein product is CASSPGGQFFGQETQYF.

This sequence joins TRBV5-5 and TRBJ1-1; tentatively, D is TRBD1 (5 bases). The germline V and J ends were trimmed by 3 bases and 6 bases, with 21 bases remaining between them. This CDR3 comprises 16 residues. Germline CDR1 reads SGHKS; CDR2 reads YYEKEE (reference sequence). CDR3 bases: TGTGCCAGCAGCTGGAGGCGACAGTCCTGGGGGGCTGAAGCTTTCTTT. This gives the protein CASSWRRQSWGAEAFF. The variable domain in full, with the rest retrieved from reference TRBV5-5 and TRBJ1-1, is DAGVTQSPTHLIKTRGQQVTLRCSPISGHKSVSWYQQVLGQGPQFIFQYYEKEERGRGNFPDRFSARQFPNYSSELNVNALLLGDSALYLCASSWRRQSWGAEAFFGQGTRLTVV.

The chain combines TRBV30 with TRBJ1-3, with D unclear. Germline CDR1 reads GTSNPN; CDR2 reads SVGIG (reference sequence). Trimming removed 0 bases from V and 4 bases from J, with 16 bases in between. This CDR3 is built from 16 residues. CDR3 in amino acids: CAWSVTGRSSGNTIYF. CDR3 in DNA: TGTGCCTGGAGTGTAACGGGGAGAAGTTCGGGAAACACCATATATTTT. The variable domain in full, completed from reference TRBV30 and TRBJ1-3, reads SQTIHQWPATLVQPVGSPLSLECTVEGTSNPNLYWYRQAAGRGLQLLFYSVGIGQISSEVPQNLSASRPQDRQFILSSKKLLLSDSGFYLCAWSVTGRSSGNTIYFGEGSWLTVV.

The rearrangement uses TRBV6-4 and TRBJ2-3; 12 bases map to TRBD2. From germline, CDR1 is MRHNA and CDR2 SNTAGT. Losses at the gene ends were 0 bases for V and 0 bases for J; bases not matched to a gene: 10. The CDR3 is made up of 20 amino acids. CDR3 amino acids: CASSDSISTSGGKSTDTQYF. CDR3 nucleotides: TGTGCCAGCAGTGACTCGATTTCGACTAGCGGGGGAAAAAGCACAGATACGCAGTATTTT.

The chain uses TRBV9 and TRBJ2-1; TRBD1 agrees at 9 bases. The CDR3 extends over 15 amino acids. The V gene's germline CDR1 is SGDLS and CDR2 YYNGEE. The trim removed 3 bases at V and 4 bases at J, leaving 5 bases unmatched. The CDR3 DNA follows: TGTGCCAGCAGCGCTGGGACAGGGTGGTACAATGAGCAGTTCTTC. It codes for CASSAGTGWYNEQFF.

The rearrangement joins TRBV4-1 to TRBJ1-4, with a tentative D call TRBD1 (6 bases). V was cut by 1 base and J by 2 bases, with 14 bases left in between. There are 17 residues in the CDR3. In germline, CDR1 is MGHRA, CDR2 YSYEKL. The DNA of the CDR3 is TGCGCCAGCAGCCAAGGACACAGGGAAGGGACTAATGAAAAACTGTTTTTT. Translating gives CASSQGHREGTNEKLFF.

The sample holds one count of this clone. The chain recombines TRBV7-8 with TRBJ2-1; 10 bases line up with TRBD2. V lost 2 bases to trimming and J lost 3 bases; unmatched junction nucleotides: 4. The CDR3 spans 16 residues. The V gene's germline CDR1 is SGHVS and CDR2 FQNEAQ. CDR3 loop: CASSLMASGSYNEQFF. CDR3 bases: TGTGCCAGCAGCTTAATGGCTAGCGGGAGCTACAATGAGCAGTTCTTC.